Here is one T cell receptor (beta chain) with its context. Its antigen remains unidentified. Donors in the study were healthy people who gave bone marrow. Germline assignment: CDR1 MNHEY and CDR2 SVGAGI. With V trimmed by 4 bases and J by 7 bases, 11 bases remained unmatched. This CDR3 contains 16 residues. Primers for the PCR totalled 60 Vbeta and 13 Jbeta. Libraries were prepared by immunoSEQ multiplex PCR; TCRdb keeps only in-frame clonotypes and omits some of them. The sample holds some 94,000 clones, around 70% seen once. The record originates from a study of cytomegalovirus exposure and HLA in healthy donors. Study findings and constraints: Some V segments, including TRBV6-2 and TRBV6-3, were excluded as indistinguishable. Within the data, a cluster of highly shared sequence variants was likely a sequencing artifact. In a later analysis, DRB1 alleles had the most associated TCRs; HLA-C alleles the fewest.

Sample: PBMCs. The receptor's source is a man in his forties or fifties in good health and CMV-seronegative. This rearrangement joins TRBV6-5 to TRBJ2-5, with 11 bases identical to TRBD2. Here the CDR3 reads CASSSAGTSGGGTQYF. The CDR3 coding sequence is TGTGCCAGCAGTTCAGCCGGGACTAGCGGCGGCGGGACCCAGTACTTC.